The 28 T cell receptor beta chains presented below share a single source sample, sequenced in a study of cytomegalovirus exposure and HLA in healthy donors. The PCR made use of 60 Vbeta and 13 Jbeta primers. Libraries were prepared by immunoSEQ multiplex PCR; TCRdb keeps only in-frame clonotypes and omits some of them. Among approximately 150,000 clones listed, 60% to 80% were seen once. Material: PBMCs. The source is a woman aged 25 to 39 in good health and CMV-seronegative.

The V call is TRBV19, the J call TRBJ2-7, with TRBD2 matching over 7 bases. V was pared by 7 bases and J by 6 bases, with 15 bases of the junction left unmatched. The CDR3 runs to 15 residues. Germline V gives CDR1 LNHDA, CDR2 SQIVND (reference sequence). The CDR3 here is CASTSIMGGTSEQYF. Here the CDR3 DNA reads TGTGCCAGTACCAGTATCATGGGGGGGACGAGCGAGCAGTACTTC.

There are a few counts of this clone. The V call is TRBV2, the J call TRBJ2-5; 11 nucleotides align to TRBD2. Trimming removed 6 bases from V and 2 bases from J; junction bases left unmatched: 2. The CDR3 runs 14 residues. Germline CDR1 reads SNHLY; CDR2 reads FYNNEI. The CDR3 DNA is TGTGCCAGCAGAAGACTAGCGGGGCAAGAGACCCAGTACTTC. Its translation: CASRRLAGQETQYF. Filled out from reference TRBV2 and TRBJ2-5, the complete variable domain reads EPEVTQTPSHQVTQMGQEVILRCVPISNHLYFYWYRQILGQKVEFLVSFYNNEISEKSEIFDDQFSVERPDGSNFTLKIRSTKLEDSAMYFCASRRLAGQETQYFGPGTRLLVL.

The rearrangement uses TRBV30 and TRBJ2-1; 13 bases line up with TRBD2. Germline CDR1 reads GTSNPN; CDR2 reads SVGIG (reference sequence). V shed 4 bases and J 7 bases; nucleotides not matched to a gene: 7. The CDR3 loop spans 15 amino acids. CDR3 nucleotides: TGTGCCTGGAACCAGGGACTAGCGGGGTTTAATGAGCAGTTCTTC. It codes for CAWNQGLAGFNEQFF. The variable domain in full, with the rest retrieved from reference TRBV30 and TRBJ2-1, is SQTIHQWPATLVQPVGSPLSLECTVEGTSNPNLYWYRQAAGRGLQLLFYSVGIGQISSEVPQNLSASRPQDRQFILSSKKLLLSDSGFYLCAWNQGLAGFNEQFFGPGTRLTVL.

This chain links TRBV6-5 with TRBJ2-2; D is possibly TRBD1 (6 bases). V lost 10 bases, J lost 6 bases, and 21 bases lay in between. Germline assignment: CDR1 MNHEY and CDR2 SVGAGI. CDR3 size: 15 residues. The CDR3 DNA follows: TGTGCCAACAGATTACAGGGTCGTCTGCCCGGGGAGCTGTTTTTT. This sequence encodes CANRLQGRLPGELFF.

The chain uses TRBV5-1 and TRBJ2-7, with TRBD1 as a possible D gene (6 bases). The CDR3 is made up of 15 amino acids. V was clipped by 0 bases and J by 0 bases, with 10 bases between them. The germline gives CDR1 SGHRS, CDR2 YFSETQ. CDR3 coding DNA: TGCGCCAGCAGCTTGGCGCAGGGGAGCTCCTACGAGCAGTACTTC. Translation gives CASSLAQGSSYEQYF.

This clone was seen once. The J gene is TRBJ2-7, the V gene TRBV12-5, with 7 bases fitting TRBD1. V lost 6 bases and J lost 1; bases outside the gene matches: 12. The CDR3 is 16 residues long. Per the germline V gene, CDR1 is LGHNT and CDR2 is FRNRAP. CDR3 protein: CASGSGGSKASYEQYF. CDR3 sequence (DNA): TGTGCTAGTGGCTCAGGGGGAAGTAAAGCGTCCTACGAGCAGTACTTC.

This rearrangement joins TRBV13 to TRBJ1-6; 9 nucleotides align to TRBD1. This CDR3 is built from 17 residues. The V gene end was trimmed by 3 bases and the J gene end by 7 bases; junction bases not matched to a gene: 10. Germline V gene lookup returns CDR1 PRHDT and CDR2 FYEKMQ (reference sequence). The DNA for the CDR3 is TGTGCCAGCAGCTTCAAGGTAGGGGGGACAGGGAATTCACCCCTCCACTTT. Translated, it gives CASSFKVGGTGNSPLHF.

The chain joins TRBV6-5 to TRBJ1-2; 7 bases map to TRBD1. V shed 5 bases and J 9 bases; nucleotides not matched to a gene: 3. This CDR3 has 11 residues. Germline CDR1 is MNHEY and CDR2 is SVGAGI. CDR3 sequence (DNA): TGTGCCAGCAGTCAGGGGGGTCGCTACACCTTC. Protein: CASSQGGRYTF.

CDR3 sequence reads: CASSQSAGFNTIYF. The CDR3, as DNA: TGTGCCAGCAGCCAATCTGCGGGGTTCAACACCATATATTTT. V and J are TRBV16 and TRBJ1-3; the D is unclear. The CDR3 spans 14 residues. Germline assignment: CDR1 KGHSY and CDR2 FQNENV. The V end lost 0 bases, the J end lost 7 bases, and 10 bases lay between the germline ends.

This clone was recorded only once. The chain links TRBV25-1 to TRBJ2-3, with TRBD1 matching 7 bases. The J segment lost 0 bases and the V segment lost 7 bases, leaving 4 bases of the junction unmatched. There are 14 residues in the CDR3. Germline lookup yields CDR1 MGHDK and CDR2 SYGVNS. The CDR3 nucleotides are TGTGCCAGCACTCAGGGGGAGAGCACAGATACGCAGTATTTT. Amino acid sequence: CASTQGESTDTQYF. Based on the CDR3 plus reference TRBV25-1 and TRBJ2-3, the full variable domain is EADIYQTPRYLVIGTGKKITLECSQTMGHDKMYWYQQDPGMELHLIHYSYGVNSTEKGDLSSESTVSRIRTEHFPLTLESARPSHTSQYLCASTQGESTDTQYFGPGTRLTVL.

DNA of the CDR3: TGTGCCAGCAGCTTAAGTGAGATGAAGCCCCAGCATTTT. Translated: CASSLSEMKPQHF. The chain combines TRBV11-1 with TRBJ1-5; unclear D gene. Germline V gene data show CDR1 as SGHAT and CDR2 as FQDESV (reference sequence). Trimming took 2 bases from V and 8 from J, leaving 10 bases between them. The CDR3 extends over 13 amino acids. The variable domain in full, with the rest retrieved from reference TRBV11-1 and TRBJ1-5, is EAEVAQSPRYKITEKSQAVAFWCDPISGHATLYWYRQILGQGPELLVQFQDESVVDDSQLPKDRFSAERLKGVDSTLKIQPAELGDSAMYLCASSLSEMKPQHFGDGTRLSIL.

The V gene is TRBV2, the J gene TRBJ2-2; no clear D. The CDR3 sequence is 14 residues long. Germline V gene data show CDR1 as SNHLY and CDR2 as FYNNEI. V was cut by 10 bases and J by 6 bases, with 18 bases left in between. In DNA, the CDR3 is TGTGCCACCCTAAGGCAGGCCGGATCCGGGGAGCTGTTTTTT. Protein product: CATLRQAGSGELFF.

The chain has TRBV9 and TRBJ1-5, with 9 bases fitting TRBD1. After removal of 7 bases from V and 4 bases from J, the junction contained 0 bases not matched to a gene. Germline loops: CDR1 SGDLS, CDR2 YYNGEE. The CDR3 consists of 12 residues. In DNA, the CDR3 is TGTGCCAGCGGACAGGGGAATCAGCCCCAGCATTTT. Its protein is CASGQGNQPQHF.

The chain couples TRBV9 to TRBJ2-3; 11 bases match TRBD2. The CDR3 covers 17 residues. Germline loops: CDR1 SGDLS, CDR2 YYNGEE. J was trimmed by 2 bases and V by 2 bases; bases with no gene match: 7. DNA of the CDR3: TGTGCCAGCAGCGTCTCCCGACTAGCGGGAAACACAGATACGCAGTATTTT. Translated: CASSVSRLAGNTDTQYF.

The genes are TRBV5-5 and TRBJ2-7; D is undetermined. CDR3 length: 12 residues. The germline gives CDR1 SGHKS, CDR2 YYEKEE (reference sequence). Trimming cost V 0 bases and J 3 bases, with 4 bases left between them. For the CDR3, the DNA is TGTGCCAGCAGCTTGGTCAACTACGAGCAGTACTTC. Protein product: CASSLVNYEQYF.

Written as DNA, the CDR3 is TGTGCCAGCAGCTTCCGGGACAGGGACTATGGCTACACCTTC. The encoded protein is CASSFRDRDYGYTF. The chain links TRBV5-5 to TRBJ1-2; 9 positions match TRBD1. The CDR3 covers 14 residues. V shed 2 bases and J 3 bases; nucleotides not matched to a gene: 2. CDR1 SGHKS and CDR2 YYEKEE come from the germline V gene (reference sequence).

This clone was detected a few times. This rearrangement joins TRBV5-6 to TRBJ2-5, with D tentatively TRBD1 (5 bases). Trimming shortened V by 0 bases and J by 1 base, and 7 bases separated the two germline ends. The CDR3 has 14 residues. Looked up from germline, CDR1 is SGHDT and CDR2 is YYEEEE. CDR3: CASSLGQTQETQYF. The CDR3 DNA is TGTGCCAGCAGCTTGGGACAGACCCAAGAGACCCAGTACTTC.

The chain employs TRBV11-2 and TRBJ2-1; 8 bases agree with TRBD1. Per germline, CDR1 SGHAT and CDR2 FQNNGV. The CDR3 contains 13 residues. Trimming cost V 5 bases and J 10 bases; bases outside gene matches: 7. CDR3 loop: CASSVDRALEQFF. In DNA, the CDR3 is TGTGCCAGCAGCGTGGACAGGGCGTTGGAGCAGTTCTTC.

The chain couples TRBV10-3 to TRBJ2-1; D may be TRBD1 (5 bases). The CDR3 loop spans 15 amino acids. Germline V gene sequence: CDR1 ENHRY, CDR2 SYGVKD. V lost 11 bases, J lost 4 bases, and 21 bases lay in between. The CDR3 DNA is TGTGCCTCCAGCCCTGACAGCGCACTTTACAATGAGCAGTTCTTC. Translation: CASSPDSALYNEQFF.

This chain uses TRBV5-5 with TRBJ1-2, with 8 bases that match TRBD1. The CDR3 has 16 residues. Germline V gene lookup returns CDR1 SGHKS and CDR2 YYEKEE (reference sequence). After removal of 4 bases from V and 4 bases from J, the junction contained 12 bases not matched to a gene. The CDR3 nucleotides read TGTGCCAGCAGCCCGGACAGGGACCCGAGAACCTATGGCTACACCTTC. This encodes CASSPDRDPRTYGYTF.

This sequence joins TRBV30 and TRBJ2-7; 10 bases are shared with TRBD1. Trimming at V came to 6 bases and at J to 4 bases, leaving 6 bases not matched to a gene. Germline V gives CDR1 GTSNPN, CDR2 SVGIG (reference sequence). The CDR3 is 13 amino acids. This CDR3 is CACHRDRGYEQYF. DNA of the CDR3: TGTGCCTGTCACCGGGACAGGGGATACGAGCAGTACTTC.

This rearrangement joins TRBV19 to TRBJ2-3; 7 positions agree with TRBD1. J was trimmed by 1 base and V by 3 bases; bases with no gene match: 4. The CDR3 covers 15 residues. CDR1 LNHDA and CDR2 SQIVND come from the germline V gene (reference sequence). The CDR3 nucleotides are TGTGCCAGTAGTATCGACAGGGATCGCACAGATACGCAGTATTTT. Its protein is CASSIDRDRTDTQYF.

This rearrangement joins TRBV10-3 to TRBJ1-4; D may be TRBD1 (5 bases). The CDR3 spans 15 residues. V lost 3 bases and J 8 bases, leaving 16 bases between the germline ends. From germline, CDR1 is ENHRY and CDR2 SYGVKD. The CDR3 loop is CAISDPDRGGEKLFF. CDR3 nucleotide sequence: TGTGCCATCAGTGATCCCGACCGGGGGGGAGAAAAACTGTTTTTT.

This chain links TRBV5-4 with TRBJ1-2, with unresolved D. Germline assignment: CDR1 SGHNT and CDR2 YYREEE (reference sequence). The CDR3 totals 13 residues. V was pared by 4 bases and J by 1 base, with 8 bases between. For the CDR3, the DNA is TGTGCCAGCAGCCCTGACATTAACTATGGCTACACCTTC. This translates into CASSPDINYGYTF.

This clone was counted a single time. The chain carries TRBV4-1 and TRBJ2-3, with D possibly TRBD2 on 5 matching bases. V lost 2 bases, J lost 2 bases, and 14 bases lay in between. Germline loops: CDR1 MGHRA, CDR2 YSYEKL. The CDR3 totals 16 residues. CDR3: CASSQTLATYTDTQYF. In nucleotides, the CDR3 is TGCGCCAGCAGCCAAACCCTAGCCACATACACAGATACGCAGTATTTT.

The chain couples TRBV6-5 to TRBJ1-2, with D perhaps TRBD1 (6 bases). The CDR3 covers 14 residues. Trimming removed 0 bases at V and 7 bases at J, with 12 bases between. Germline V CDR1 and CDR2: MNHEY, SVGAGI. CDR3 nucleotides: TGTGCCAGCAGTTACTCCCCCCGGGACATTGGCTACACCTTC. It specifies CASSYSPRDIGYTF.

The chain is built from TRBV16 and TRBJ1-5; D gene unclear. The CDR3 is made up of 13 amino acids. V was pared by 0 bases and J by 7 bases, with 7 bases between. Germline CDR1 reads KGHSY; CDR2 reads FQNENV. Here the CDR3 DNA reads TGTGCCAGCAGCCAATCTTCTAGCCAGCCCCAGCATTTT. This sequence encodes CASSQSSSQPQHF.

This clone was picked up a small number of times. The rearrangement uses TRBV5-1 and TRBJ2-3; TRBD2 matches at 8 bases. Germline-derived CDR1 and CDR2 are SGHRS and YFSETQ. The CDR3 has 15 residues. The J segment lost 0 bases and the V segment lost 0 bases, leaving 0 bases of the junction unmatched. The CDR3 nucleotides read TGCGCCAGCAGCTTGGTAGCGGGAAGCACAGATACGCAGTATTTT. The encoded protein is CASSLVAGSTDTQYF.